This entry concerns a single T cell receptor beta chain. This sample is part of a study of cytomegalovirus exposure and HLA in healthy donors. Germline CDR1 LNHNV, CDR2 YYDKDF (reference sequence). V lost 0 bases to trimming and J lost 7 bases; unmatched junction nucleotides: 10. The CDR3 is 17 residues long. Primers for the PCR totalled 60 Vbeta and 13 Jbeta. TCRdb's table, derived via immunoSEQ multiplex PCR, lists solely in-frame clones and lacks some. The table shows some 180,000 clones, with approximately 80% occurring only once. V usage is TRBV15 and J usage is TRBJ2-2; 8 nucleotides align to TRBD2. The receptor comes from a female donor in good health and CMV-seronegative. Material for sequencing was PBMCs. DNA of the CDR3: TGTGCCACCAGCAGAGATCGGGATAGCGGGAAGAACGGGGAGCTGTTTTTT. Its translation is CATSRDRDSGKNGELFF.